This TCR beta chain was captured in a study of shared clonotypes between healthy human individuals. Study-wide context: CD4 naive and memory got three plates each, CD8 naive two, CD8 memory one.

General study results and limits: Donor clonotype sharing was expected to depend on sequencing depth. Since donors were few, the genetic and exposure-history diversity represented was limited. In a handful of donors, around 4.8% of naive CD4 clonotypes appeared in common.

V was pared by 8 bases and J by 4 bases, with 7 bases of the junction left unmatched. This CDR3 comprises 14 residues. CDR1 is SGHTA and CDR2 is FQGNSA in the germline V gene. Worth noting for this clone: Its antigen is unidentified.

The table came from immunoSEQ multiplex PCR; TCRdb's copy has only in-frame clones and leaves some out. Here the sample spans over a million clones, about three quarters being singletons. Sequencing used memory CD4+ T cells sorted from blood. The subset here: CD45RA-negative fraction. The rearrangement links TRBV7-2 to TRBJ1-4; the match to TRBD1 covers 7 bases. This TCR came from a young man in good health. CDR3 in DNA: TGTGCCAGCGGAGGGGGCAGTCGTAATGAAAAACTGTTTTTT. Translation: CASGGGSRNEKLFF.